The sequence of this T cell receptor (beta chain) was determined in a study of cytomegalovirus exposure and HLA in healthy donors (dated by TCRdb to about 2017). As for the study more broadly: An earlier analysis of several hundred of the donors reported 276 Gb of sequence data and 117 million unique TCR beta sequences obtained from around 190 million T cells. High-throughput TCR immunosequencing, statistical association of individual TCRs with disease status, and machine learning were combined to predict cytomegalovirus infection status. The later analysis used no new phenotypic data to find candidate immune exposures, relying instead on TCR beta sequences and their occurrence across donors. To study patterns of TCR occurrence, a later analysis re-analyzed previously published TCR beta repertoires from more than 550 donors and added high-resolution HLA genotyping. The study aimed to test whether cataloging public T cell receptors could reveal signatures of past pathogen exposure. The genetic ancestry cluster associated with self-reported Caucasian donors included about four fifths of the approximately 400 genotyped donors. Every discovery cohort repertoire had been produced on one sequencing platform. Both class I and class II loci were covered by HLA typing, at four-digit resolution. Because of strong linkage in the cohort, five DR-DQ haplotypes were treated as single units for association and clustering. To decide whether each TCR beta V gene segment behaved as functional or pseudogenic, an earlier analysis of 587 of the donors relied on high-throughput TCR beta sequencing. An early release that covered roughly 600 HLA-typed donors contained approximately 300 gigabases of sequencing data and approximately 85 million unique TCR sequences. Donor age, sex, ethnicity and CMV serostatus were compiled alongside the repertoire data. A separate validation cohort of approximately 130 different subjects was used in addition to the approximately 640-subject first cohort. A later genetic analysis used genome-wide SNP genotypes for about 60% of the roughly 700 donors, treating that subset as a discovery cohort. The number of typed donors differed by locus: roughly 629-630 for A, B, C, DRB1 and DQB1; approximately 530 for DQA1; approximately 610 for DPA1; and around 450 for DPB1. Across approximately 400 genotyped donors of the cohort, an average of 235,054 unique TCR beta nucleotide sequences per donor were sequenced, and 15% to 20% of those sequences were non-productive. The study profiled the T cell repertoires of about 640 subjects by immunosequencing and related them to cytomegalovirus serostatus.

To note about this clone: Its cognate antigen has yet to be identified. One end of the junction fails to match germline, which may point to a read error.

The research as a whole found: A further reported finding was that TCR beta sequences accurately predicted the HLA-A and HLA-B alleles for most subjects in the first cohort. For the cohort, immune exposure information was limited to CMV serostatus. A later analysis associated approximately 17,000 TCR beta sequences with specific HLA alleles at a false discovery rate of 0.05. In the study, around 150 TCR beta chains were listed as associated with cytomegalovirus. Because the 87-base-pair reads could not distinguish some IMGT-functional V segments, including TRBV6-2 and TRBV6-3, those segments were excluded. According to a later analysis, most CMV-associated TCR beta chains appeared to be HLA-restricted, and the HLA associations seemed to be driven largely by CMV exposure. Sequencing depth was assumed to be roughly uniform across donors in the presence/absence analyses, though that assumption may not hold. Cytomegalovirus status was reported to be diagnosed by the classifier with high specificity and sensitivity in both the original and validation cohorts. Because HLA typing was unavailable for some donors at each locus, only the typed subset was used in association tests. When HLA alleles, especially DR and DQ, strongly co-occurred, TCR associations were difficult to assign to individual alleles. Several of the top co-occurrence clusters appeared to be linked to parvovirus B19, influenza, CMV and Epstein-Barr virus, according to a later analysis. While some public TCRs were present in many individuals, most TCR sequences turned up only very rarely across donors. The earlier analysis of approximately 540 of the donors excluded about 16 rarely observed V segments, including chromosome 9 orphons, because counts were too low. Linkage disequilibrium might explain the correlated functional status among segregating V segments, but an unknown experimental factor could not be ruled out. In this cohort, only TCR beta chains were sequenced, and detectable features were limited by the absence of alpha or paired-chain data. The sequencing pipeline was judged likely to have produced a cluster of highly shared sequence variants as a technical artifact. In a later analysis, HLA-associated TCR beta chains were found to be more clonally expanded and to have lower generation probabilities than equally common non-associated chains. In vitro tests confirmed that a few of the cytomegalovirus-associated TCR beta chains recognize cytomegalovirus antigens. A later genetic analysis reported fewer N-insertions in productive TCRs among donors in an Asian-associated ancestry cluster than the roughly 640-donor mean. According to a later analysis, TCR association rates differed among HLA loci, with DRB1 alleles showing the most associated TCRs and HLA-C alleles showing the fewest. The authors suggested that the approach could potentially be generalized to other disease states and immunological phenotypes. In an earlier analysis of around 500 of the donors, most TCR beta V segments appeared in productive rearrangements about 87% or about 30% of the time, broadly matching IMGT annotations. V-gene and J-gene trimming of TCR beta chains was associated with a missense DCLRE1C variant in a later genetic analysis, and the association was replicated in an independent cohort.

Preparation of the library involved the immunoSEQ multiplex PCR assay. The multiplex PCR relied on a mix of 60 forward primers for TCR Vbeta segments and 13 reverse primers for TCR Jbeta segments. The CDR3 region of rearranged TCR beta genes was amplified from genomic DNA with a multiplex PCR assay. The amplified TCR beta libraries were sequenced on the Illumina HiSeq System as 87-base-pair reads. The paper's data handling went like this. Across the 640 or so repertoires, a later analysis counted tens of millions of unique TCR beta chains, 9.5 million to 12 million of which were shared by at least two donors. Raw reads were error-corrected and collapsed into unique sequences with a nearest-neighbor algorithm that merged closely related sequences to remove PCR and sequencing errors. To assign V, D and J gene segments, CDR3 sequences were aligned to IMGT reference sequences. For a sequence to be retained, at least a six-nucleotide match to both a V gene segment and a J gene segment was required. A rearrangement counted as productive if the CDR3 had no stop codons and remained in frame with V and J, and every other rearrangement counted as non-productive. CDR3 was defined by IMGT convention, running from the second conserved V-encoded cysteine to the conserved J-encoded phenylalanine. In an earlier analysis of 500 to 650 of the donors, sequences lacking an unambiguous match to a single V gene segment were excluded. In an earlier analysis of 450 to 750 of the donors, a V segment was called functional when productive rearrangements were above 56.7%, and segregating when the standard deviation between donors exceeded 5%. To diagnose cytomegalovirus status from the catalog of TCR beta chain sequences, a statistical classification framework was built. V and J gene assignment, in a later analysis, came from comparing TCR nucleotide sequences with IMGT/GENE-DB human TR gene sequences. The TCRdist pipeline was used in a later analysis to assign CDR3 sequences and most-parsimonious VDJ recombination scenarios. In a later analysis, each TCR beta chain was defined by its CDR3 amino acid sequence together with its V-gene family, and reads lacking a unique V-gene family were excluded. To address suspected cross-contamination and a sequencing artifact, a later analysis removed 592 highly shared, low-generation-probability nucleotide sequences. A later analysis calculated a clonal expansion index for each public chain from normalized within-repertoire ranks of inferred template counts. In a later analysis, generation probabilities were computed using a VDJ recombination model fitted to out-of-frame rearrangements, and the results were checked against IGoR. In a later analysis, TCR-TCR, TCR-HLA and TCR-CMV co-occurrence was scored with hypergeometric tests, and a repertoire-size bias correction was applied to TCR pairs. In a later analysis, false discovery rates were estimated by permuting HLA or CMV assignments 20 times. A later analysis grouped co-occurring TCRs with DBSCAN, adding TCRdist sequence similarity when clustering within HLA-allele-positive subsets. Repertoires with fewer than 30,000 or more than 120,000 public chains, plus five repertoires with anomalous nucleotide sharing, were excluded from co-occurrence clustering. Sourced from immuneACCESS, this table was stored by TCRdb with only in-frame sequences that have V and J called. A share of the clones is absent; for the studies checked, an unresolved V gene accounts for under half, and the remainder has no known explanation. That table furnishes V, J and clone size, whereas the DNA furnished D and trimming. The sample profile shows 150,000 to 160,000 clones; 65% to 90% of them were found once. The ten biggest clones cover 5% to 7.5% of the sample.

The germline V gene (reference sequence) specifies PRHDT as CDR1 and FYEKMQ as CDR2. The CDR3 runs 16 residues from the cysteine to the phenylalanine. Only the CDR3 DNA stays, 48 bases, in frame from base 1. The cohort was made up of about 670 healthy bone marrow donors. All cohort members were sampled while nominally healthy, although unrecorded immune exposures were likely present. The donor was CMV seropositive and was included in the group of 250 to 300 seropositive cohort members. A peripheral blood sample was collected from each donor, and TCR beta sequencing was performed on peripheral blood mononuclear cells. Genomic DNA extraction from the blood cell samples was performed with the Qiagen DNeasy Blood Extraction Kit.

The V and J genes are TRBV13 and TRBJ1-3; the D gene is perhaps TRBD1, from 5 matching bases. Sequencing used PBMCs. This TCR was recovered from a woman aged 50 to 60 in good health and CMV-seropositive. The CDR3 corresponds to CASSSYSQGSGNTMYF. The base sequence is TGTGCCAGCAGCTCTTATTCGCAGGGTTCTGGAAACACCATGTATTTT.